This TCR beta chain was sequenced in a study of T cell changes during pregnancy in multiple sclerosis. CDR1 and CDR2 from the germline V gene are MDHEN and SYDVKM. Trimming stripped 6 bases from V and 7 bases from J, with 22 bases between. The CDR3 covers 15 residues. Data came from immunoSEQ multiplex PCR; TCRdb stores just in-frame clones and leaves some out. The table includes about 100,000 clones, approximately 94% detected once. The receptor's source is a female donor with multiple sclerosis, enrolled in a pregnancy study. The rearrangement joins TRBV28 to TRBJ2-7, with D possibly matching TRBD2 (6 bases). Source: peripheral blood, taken before pregnancy. This CDR3 is CASRLTSGALREQYF. CDR3 sequence (DNA): TGTGCCAGCAGGCTGACTAGTGGGGCTTTACGAGAGCAGTACTTC.